Shown below are 5 T cell receptor beta chains from a single sample sequenced in a study of blood T cell repertoires in COVID-19. This table comes from immunoSEQ multiplex PCR, and its TCRdb copy is limited to in-frame clones, with some not included. The profile shows under 200,000 clones, roughly four fifths of them singletons. The sample comprised peripheral blood. The receptor source for this set is a woman aged 40-49 years with acute or convalescent COVID-19.

V is TRBV7-9 and J is TRBJ2-7; no definite D call. The CDR3 spans 13 residues. The germline V and J ends were trimmed by 5 bases and 5 bases, with 13 bases remaining between them. Looked up from germline, CDR1 is SEHNR and CDR2 is FQNEAQ (reference sequence). CDR3 residues: CASSPSILNEQYF. The CDR3 bases are TGTGCCAGCAGCCCGAGTATACTGAACGAGCAGTACTTC.

The rearrangement links TRBV6-1 to TRBJ2-1; no clear D gene. CDR1 MNHNS and CDR2 SASEGT come from the germline V gene. V was trimmed by 2 bases and J by 12 bases, leaving 8 bases between them. CDR3 length equals 11 residues. The CDR3 sequence: CASSEWSGQFF. As DNA, the CDR3 is TGTGCCAGCAGTGAATGGTCGGGGCAGTTCTTC.

This clone occurred once. The chain's CDR3 is CSVRGQGPSTEAFF. CDR3 nucleotide sequence: TGCAGCGTAAGGGGACAGGGACCTTCCACTGAAGCTTTCTTT. The chain combines TRBV29-1 with TRBJ1-1; 9 bases fit TRBD1. Germline values: CDR1 SQVTM, CDR2 ANQGSEA. The V gene end was trimmed by 6 bases and the J gene end by 4 bases; junction bases not matched to a gene: 9. The length of the CDR3 is 14 residues.

The chain uses TRBV18 and TRBJ1-4; no firm D call. CDR3 length: 13 amino acids. Germline CDR1 reads KGHSH; CDR2 reads LQKENI. The germline V and J ends were trimmed by 3 bases and 8 bases, with 10 bases remaining between them. CDR3 region: CASSPGSGEKLFF. The CDR3 DNA reads TGTGCCAGCTCACCTGGGAGTGGAGAAAAACTGTTTTTT.

The V gene is TRBV24-1, the J gene TRBJ1-2; D gene unclear. The V end lost 3 bases, the J end lost 8 bases, and 12 bases lay between the germline ends. Germline CDR1 is KGHDR and CDR2 is SFDVKD. This CDR3 has 13 amino acids. The chain's CDR3 is CATSDQDLLGYTF. The DNA of the CDR3 is TGTGCCACCAGTGATCAAGACTTACTAGGCTACACCTTC.